A single TCR beta chain is shown here with its context. The sample originates from a study of cytomegalovirus exposure and HLA in healthy donors. Researchers ran the PCR with 60 Vbeta and 13 Jbeta primers. Sequencing used immunoSEQ multiplex PCR; TCRdb keeps in-frame clones, though not all of them. This sample's clone table lists just under 80,000 clones. The source material was PBMCs. The clonotype was recovered from a man aged 18 to 30 in good health and CMV-seropositive.

The CDR3 DNA reads TGTGCCAGCAGTTTTTCAGGGAACAATCAGCCCCAGCATTTT. It codes for CASSFSGNNQPQHF. The chain uses TRBV28 and TRBJ1-5; D possibly corresponds to TRBD1 (5 bases). The V and J ends lost 3 bases and 3 bases respectively, with 9 bases between them. The germline gives CDR1 MDHEN, CDR2 SYDVKM. The CDR3 sequence is 14 residues long. Full variable domain (outside the CDR3, taken from reference TRBV28 and TRBJ1-5): DVKVTQSSRYLVKRTGEKVFLECVQDMDHENMFWYRQDPGLGLRLIYFSYDVKMKEKGDIPEGYSVSREKKERFSLILESASTNQTSMYLCASSFSGNNQPQHFGDGTRLSIL.